Listed here is a single TCR beta chain. This record comes from a study of blood T cell repertoires in COVID-19. Study-wide context: From the United States, Italy and Spain came samples of acute and convalescent COVID-19. PBMCs, B-cell-depleted T cells, or T cells provided the cDNA or gDNA that made up the material.

Trimming cost V 4 bases and J 0 bases, with 14 bases left between them. The CDR3 has 17 amino acids. The germline CDR1 and CDR2 sequences are SGHDT and YYEEEE. Per the study methods: Researchers report that nucleated cell counts were estimated from reference gene primer amplification. Method: immunoSEQ multiplex PCR; TCRdb's copy keeps in-frame clones and lacks some. That table furnishes V, J and clone size, whereas the DNA furnished D and trimming. Here the sample spans nearly 300,000 clones, approximately 90% being singletons. The sequencing input was peripheral blood. The V call is TRBV5-6, the J call TRBJ2-6; D is perhaps TRBD1 (6 bases). The source of this sequence is a woman in her 30s who had recovered from COVID-19. CDR3 coding DNA: TGTGCCAGCAGCCCGGACAGCGCAAGCTCTGGGGCCAACGTCCTGACTTTC. It encodes CASSPDSASSGANVLTF.